Listed here are 23 T cell receptor beta chains from one sample, sequenced in a study of metastatic and nonmetastatic thyroid tumors (dated by TCRdb to 2018 to 2020). No patient had received any treatment before thyroid surgery. The library was obtained by PCR. The sequencer listed for this sample is Illumina HiSeq 4000. In-frame beta chains were kept once TCRdb had trimmed the public reads at Q25 with fastp and called clones with MiXCR. Within this sample are 10,000 to 15,000 clones, with more than 20% of them counted one time only. Jointly, the top ten make up 15% to 20% of the sample. The source material was tumor tissue. The receptors here all came from a female donor with papillary thyroid cancer or a benign thyroid nodule (not recorded which). Some clones in this sample may be carry-over from other donors' samples.

There are many counts of this clone. The chain employs TRBV5-1 and TRBJ1-4; no firm D call. Germline CDR1 reads SGHRS; CDR2 reads YFSETQ. The V end was cut by 1 base, the J end by 4 bases, with 8 bases between. The CDR3 is 14 residues long. This CDR3 is CASSLTDVNEKLFF. The CDR3 region has the DNA TGCGCCAGCAGCTTGACAGACGTTAATGAAAAACTGTTTTTT.

This clone was observed at least ten times. V and J are TRBV20-1 and TRBJ2-4; TRBD2 agrees at 10 bases. V lost 3 bases, J lost 3 bases, and 8 bases stayed unmatched. CDR3 size: 16 residues. Looked up from germline, CDR1 is DFQATT and CDR2 is SNEGSKA (reference sequence). CDR3 amino acids: CSASVLAGVGKNIQYF. CDR3 in DNA: TGCAGTGCTAGCGTTCTAGCGGGAGTGGGCAAAAACATTCAGTACTTC.

CDR3 DNA sequence: TGCGCCAGCAGCTTGGATGTGGTGCTCGACTACAATGAGCAGTTCTTC. This sequence encodes CASSLDVVLDYNEQFF. V and J are TRBV5-1 and TRBJ2-1, with no clear D. Trimming stripped 0 bases from V and 3 bases from J, with 13 bases between. This CDR3 contains 16 residues. Germline V gene lookup returns CDR1 SGHRS and CDR2 YFSETQ.

This clone appeared a few times. The chain recombines TRBV6-1 with TRBJ2-2, with 9 bases lining up with TRBD1. The germline V gene has CDR1 MNHNS and CDR2 SASEGT. V trimming: 7 bases; J trimming: 5 bases; junction bases outside the gene matches: 2. CDR3 size: 13 residues. The CDR3 sequence is CASNGQGTGELFF. Written as DNA, the CDR3 is TGTGCCAGCAATGGACAGGGGACCGGGGAGCTGTTTTTT.

This clone was counted ten times or more. The chain couples TRBV3-1 to TRBJ1-6; no clear D gene. Trimming took off 3 bases at V and 5 bases at J, with 17 bases between the two ends. The CDR3 has 17 residues. From germline, CDR1 is LGHDT and CDR2 YNNKEL (reference sequence). DNA of the CDR3: TGTGCCAGCAGCCAGTGGGCAGGCCCCCTTAATAATTCACCCCTCCACTTT. It yields the protein CASSQWAGPLNNSPLHF.

This clone was recorded at least ten times. The rearrangement uses TRBV7-8 and TRBJ2-7; TRBD2 aligns across 7 bases. V lost 1 base to trimming and J lost 2 bases; unmatched junction nucleotides: 5. The CDR3 runs to 15 residues. From germline, CDR1 is SGHVS and CDR2 FQNEAQ. CDR3 DNA sequence: TGTGCCAGCAGCTTAGAATTAGCGGGCACCTACGAGCAGTACTTC. Its protein product is CASSLELAGTYEQYF.

The J gene is TRBJ1-2, the V gene TRBV20-1, with 10 bases matching TRBD1. This CDR3 has 15 residues. The germline CDR1 and CDR2 sequences are DFQATT and SNEGSKA (reference sequence). V was clipped by 0 bases and J by 4 bases; unmatched bases: 5. CDR3 sequence (DNA): TGCAGTGCTAGAGATACCGGGACAGGGGCCTATGGCTACACCTTC. Encoded protein: CSARDTGTGAYGYTF.

In this sample, this clone turned up a few times. The rearrangement joins TRBV15 to TRBJ2-2; D gene ambiguous. The CDR3 runs to 13 residues. CDR1 LNHNV and CDR2 YYDKDF come from the germline V gene (reference sequence). CDR3: CSISYSNTGELFF. For the CDR3, the DNA is TGTTCCATCTCATACTCGAACACCGGGGAGCTGTTTTTT.

In its sample, this clone was seen many times. This may be a read error, as it is one base from a much larger clone. Because it lacks the conserved phenylalanine or tryptophan at the end, this CDR3 is likely a read error. This chain uses TRBV6-1 with TRBJ1-2; D unresolved. Germline loops: CDR1 MNHNS, CDR2 SASEGT. Trimming shortened V by 5 bases and J by 1 base, and 17 bases separated the two germline ends. There are 16 residues in the CDR3. CDR3 amino acids: CASSPSSGSHNYGYTL. DNA for the CDR3: TGTGCCAGCAGTCCTTCTAGTGGTAGTCATAACTATGGCTACACCCTC.

This clone was counted at least ten times. This may arise from a read error, as a much more abundant clone is one base away. The CDR3 end shows no conserved phenylalanine or tryptophan, and so a read error is likely. Additional DNA sequences in this sample encode the identical CDR3. This rearrangement joins TRBV3-1 to TRBJ2-7; D is ambiguous. Germline V gene lookup returns CDR1 LGHDT and CDR2 YNNKEL (reference sequence). The CDR3 has 15 amino acids. Trimming removed 3 bases at V and 3 bases at J, with 15 bases between. The CDR3 here is CASSHRVSADYEQYL. The CDR3 bases are TGTGCCAGCAGCCACCGGGTGTCGGCCGACTACGAGCAGTACCTC.

By proportion, this clone is medium-sized. This chain uses TRBV6-1 with TRBJ1-1, with TRBD1 matching over 9 bases. Germline CDR1 and CDR2: MNHNS and SASEGT. The CDR3 consists of 15 residues. Trimming removed 5 bases from V and 0 bases from J; junction bases left unmatched: 4. In DNA form, the CDR3 reads TGTGCCAGCAGTCCATGGACAGGGGTGAACACTGAAGCTTTCTTT. Its translation is CASSPWTGVNTEAFF.

The chain carries TRBV2 and TRBJ2-5; the match to TRBD1 covers 7 bases. The CDR3 consists of 15 residues. With 3 bases clipped from V and 5 bases from J, the junction kept 9 bases outside the gene matches. Germline V lookup: CDR1 SNHLY, CDR2 FYNNEI. The CDR3, as DNA: TGTGCCAGCAGTGAGGAGACAGGGTCTGGGGAGACCCAGTACTTC. Its protein is CASSEETGSGETQYF.

The chain links TRBV5-6 to TRBJ2-5, with 10 bases fitting TRBD2. CDR3 length equals 17 residues. V lost 4 bases, J lost 4 bases, and 13 bases stayed unmatched. Germline V CDR1 and CDR2: SGHDT, YYEEEE. This CDR3 reads CASSPRASGRRRETQYF. The CDR3 DNA follows: TGTGCCAGCAGCCCCCGGGCTAGCGGGAGAAGGAGAGAGACCCAGTACTTC.

This clone has just a few counts. The V and J genes are TRBV6-1 and TRBJ1-1; D gene unclear. The CDR3 has 14 residues. The V and J ends lost 6 bases and 5 bases respectively, with 16 bases between them. CDR1 MNHNS and CDR2 SASEGT come from the germline V gene. DNA of the CDR3: TGTGCCAGCAGCCAAGGAGTAGGTGGTACTGAAGCTTTCTTT. Its translation is CASSQGVGGTEAFF.

The chain joins TRBV7-9 to TRBJ1-3; D is ambiguous. Germline-derived CDR1 and CDR2 are SEHNR and FQNEAQ (reference sequence). V dropped 9 bases and J dropped 6 bases, with 15 bases sitting between them. This CDR3 comprises 13 residues. CDR3 sequence: CASHGVTVNTIYF. CDR3 DNA: TGTGCCAGTCATGGGGTGACTGTAAACACCATATATTTT.

The V gene is TRBV20-1, the J gene TRBJ2-7; 7 bases agree with TRBD1. The CDR3 consists of 12 residues. Trimming removed 6 bases from V and 5 bases from J; junction bases left unmatched: 7. CDR1 is DFQATT and CDR2 is SNEGSKA in the germline V gene (reference sequence). CDR3 nucleotides: TGCAGTGCGGATCGACAGGGCGACGAGCAGTACTTC. Its protein product is CSADRQGDEQYF.

This clone was counted many times. V and J are TRBV20-1 and TRBJ1-1; TRBD1 matches 8 bases. V lost 0 bases, J lost 3 bases, and 3 bases stayed unmatched. CDR1 and CDR2 from the germline V gene are DFQATT and SNEGSKA (reference sequence). The CDR3 loop spans 14 amino acids. The CDR3 region is CSARDQGADTEAFF. In DNA, the CDR3 is TGCAGTGCTAGAGATCAGGGGGCGGACACTGAAGCTTTCTTT.

There are a few counts of this clone. CDR3 coding DNA: TGTGCCAGCAGCCTGGGGGTCGAGCAGTACTTC. This translates into CASSLGVEQYF. The chain carries TRBV28 and TRBJ2-7; D possibly matches TRBD1 or TRBD2 (5 bases each). Germline V gene data show CDR1 as MDHEN and CDR2 as SYDVKM. The V gene lost 6 bases and the J gene lost 6 bases, with 9 bases spanning the gap. This CDR3 has 11 residues. The full variable domain, completed using reference TRBV28 and TRBJ2-7, is DVKVTQSSRYLVKRTGEKVFLECVQDMDHENMFWYRQDPGLGLRLIYFSYDVKMKEKGDIPEGYSVSREKKERFSLILESASTNQTSMYLCASSLGVEQYFGPGTRLTVT.

At least ten counts were recorded for this clone. The gene calls are TRBV24-1 and TRBJ2-3; 10 bases match TRBD2. Germline V gene lookup returns CDR1 KGHDR and CDR2 SFDVKD. V shed 6 bases, J shed 3 bases, and the junction held 11 bases outside the gene matches. This CDR3 has 17 amino acids. The CDR3 bases are TGTGCCACCAGTTCTAGCGGGAGTATATTTTGGACAGATACGCAGTATTTT. As protein: CATSSSGSIFWTDTQYF.

This clone was recorded many times. A read error may be the cause here, since a much bigger clone is one base away. The same CDR3 is also encoded by other DNA sequences in this sample. J is TRBJ1-3 and V is TRBV29-1, with D unresolved. The CDR3 contains 12 residues. In germline, CDR1 is SQVTM, CDR2 ANQGSEA. V gave up 4 bases and J gave up 6 bases, with 10 bases separating them. CDR3 region: CSVGTESNTIYF. For the CDR3, the DNA is TGCAGCGTTGGGACGGAATCAAACACCATATATTTT.

Points on this clone: Compared with germline, one end of the junction differs, possibly owing to a read error. CDR3 in amino acids: CASSEASGHGFYKQYF. The CDR3 DNA reads TGTGCCAGCAGTGAAGCATCTGGACATGGCTTCTACAAGCAGTACTTC. The V call is TRBV2, the J call TRBJ2-7; TRBD1 might be the D (5 bases). The CDR3 has 16 amino acids. Germline loops: CDR1 SNHLY, CDR2 FYNNEI.

This clone appeared a few times. Relative to the germline gene, one junction end is altered; a read error may explain this. The J gene is TRBJ2-3, the V gene TRBV27, with 13 bases matching TRBD2. CDR3 size: 16 residues. CDR1 MNHEY and CDR2 SMNVEV come from the germline V gene (reference sequence). CDR3 in amino acids: CASIPRLAGGTDTQYF. The CDR3 bases are TGTGCCAGCATTCCCCGACTAGCGGGGGGCACAGATACTCAGTATTTT.

On this clone itself: One end of the junction does not line up with germline, which may come from a read error. The CDR3 reads CATSRHWATGDLFF. CDR3 nucleotides: TGTGCCACCAGTCGCCATTGGGCCACCGGGGATCTGTTTTTT. This rearrangement joins TRBV7-2 to TRBJ2-2; maybe TRBD2 (5 bases). In germline, CDR1 is SGHTA, CDR2 FQGNSA. The CDR3 covers 14 residues.